These 17 T cell receptor beta chains came from one sample sequenced in a study of cytomegalovirus exposure and HLA in healthy donors. It was with 60 Vbeta and 13 Jbeta primers that the PCR ran. Profiled with immunoSEQ multiplex PCR; TCRdb holds only in-frame clones, not every one. The sample includes some 170,000 clones, roughly four fifths of them seen just once. The specimen sequenced was PBMCs. These receptor sequences come from a male donor in good health and CMV-seronegative.

The chain is built from TRBV28 and TRBJ1-1, with D possibly being TRBD1 (5 bases). The CDR3 extends over 13 amino acids. Trimming shortened V by 6 bases and J by 2 bases, and 10 bases separated the two germline ends. Per germline, CDR1 MDHEN and CDR2 SYDVKM. The CDR3 bases are TGTGCCAGCAGCCCGGGACTAAACACTGAAGCTTTCTTT. It is translated as CASSPGLNTEAFF.

This sequence joins TRBV7-6 and TRBJ2-6; D remains unclear. Trimming took 6 bases from V and 0 from J, leaving 3 bases between them. This CDR3 region has 13 residues. Looked up from germline, CDR1 is SGHVS and CDR2 is FNYEAQ. CDR3 sequence (DNA): TGTGCCAGCAGTTACTCTGGGGCCAACGTCCTGACTTTC. Encoded protein: CASSYSGANVLTF.

V usage is TRBV12-5 and J usage is TRBJ1-1, with D perhaps matching TRBD1 (6 bases). This CDR3 region has 13 residues. Between the trimmed V and J ends, which lost 3 bases and 6 bases, there was a span of 11 bases. The germline V gene has CDR1 LGHNT and CDR2 FRNRAP. The CDR3 nucleotides are TGTGCTAGTGGTTTAGCCAGGGGTGCTGAAGCTTTCTTT. This codes for CASGLARGAEAFF.

The J gene is TRBJ1-1, the V gene TRBV5-4; the D is unclear. The CDR3 extends over 14 amino acids. Germline assignment: CDR1 SGHNT and CDR2 YYREEE (reference sequence). The V end was cut by 3 bases, the J end by 5 bases, with 14 bases between. DNA of the CDR3: TGTGCCAGCAGCTGGGAGGGAGTTGGGACTGAAGCTTTCTTT. It codes for CASSWEGVGTEAFF.

The chain combines TRBV4-1 with TRBJ2-5, with 10 positions matching TRBD1. With 4 bases clipped from V and 2 bases from J, the junction kept 7 bases outside the gene matches. The CDR3 contains 16 residues. Germline values: CDR1 MGHRA, CDR2 YSYEKL. The CDR3 reads CASSPIGQGEQETQYF. The CDR3 coding sequence is TGCGCCAGCAGCCCTATTGGACAGGGGGAACAAGAGACCCAGTACTTC.

The chain links TRBV19 to TRBJ1-3; no firm D call. V lost 7 bases and J 0 bases, leaving 10 bases between the germline ends. The germline gives CDR1 LNHDA, CDR2 SQIVND (reference sequence). The CDR3 is 14 residues long. CDR3 residues: CASKEQNSGNTIYF. The CDR3, as DNA: TGTGCCAGTAAGGAGCAAAACTCTGGAAACACCATATATTTT.

The J gene is TRBJ2-7, the V gene TRBV5-5; 11 positions agree with TRBD2. The CDR3 loop spans 15 amino acids. J gave up 3 bases and V 4 bases, and 6 bases lay outside the gene matches. The germline CDR1 and CDR2 sequences are SGHKS and YYEKEE (reference sequence). The CDR3 DNA is TGTGCCAGCAGCCGTTCAACTAGCGGGAGCTACGAGCAGTACTTC. Protein: CASSRSTSGSYEQYF.

V usage is TRBV19 and J usage is TRBJ1-2; 8 nucleotides agree with TRBD1. Trimming at V came to 5 bases and at J to 4 bases, leaving 12 bases not matched to a gene. The germline CDR1 and CDR2 sequences are LNHDA and SQIVND (reference sequence). The CDR3 has 16 amino acids. As DNA, the CDR3 is TGTGCCAGTAGTTTAAGCCGGGACAGGATTATCTATGGCTACACCTTC. The encoded protein is CASSLSRDRIIYGYTF.

This clone was observed a few times. The rearrangement joins TRBV5-6 to TRBJ2-7; D unclear. The CDR3 length is 12 residues. Germline CDR1 SGHDT, CDR2 YYEEEE. Trimming cost V 4 bases and J 3 bases, with 8 bases left between them. DNA for the CDR3: TGTGCCAGCAGCGCAGGCATCTACGAGCAGTACTTC. Translated: CASSAGIYEQYF.

Here the CDR3 reads CASSYSRDFGNTIYF. DNA of the CDR3: TGTGCCAGCAGTTACTCCCGGGACTTCGGAAACACCATATATTTT. The chain links TRBV6-5 to TRBJ1-3, with a tentative D call TRBD1 (5 bases). Germline CDR1 and CDR2: MNHEY and SVGAGI. Trimming shortened V by 0 bases and J by 4 bases, and 10 bases separated the two germline ends. This CDR3 has 15 amino acids.

The chain couples TRBV30 to TRBJ1-1; 7 bases match TRBD1. V lost 2 bases, J lost 4 bases, and 7 bases stayed unmatched. Germline V CDR1 and CDR2: GTSNPN, SVGIG (reference sequence). This CDR3 spans 14 amino acids. CDR3 protein: CAWSPGPGGTEAFF. CDR3 in DNA: TGTGCCTGGAGTCCCGGTCCAGGGGGCACTGAAGCTTTCTTT.

This clone was counted only a few times. The chain carries TRBV27 and TRBJ2-4; D unresolved. Germline lookup yields CDR1 MNHEY and CDR2 SMNVEV (reference sequence). The CDR3 totals 13 residues. Trimming left V 3 bases short and J 1 base short, with 4 bases between. CDR3 in amino acids: CASSFSAKNIQYF. The CDR3 DNA is TGTGCCAGCAGTTTCAGTGCCAAAAACATTCAGTACTTC.

The V and J genes are TRBV30 and TRBJ2-7, with D perhaps matching TRBD1 (5 bases). Germline lookup yields CDR1 GTSNPN and CDR2 SVGIG (reference sequence). This CDR3 has 12 amino acids. V dropped 5 bases and J dropped 1 base, with 9 bases sitting between them. CDR3 protein: CAWSQGSYEQYF. As DNA, the CDR3 is TGTGCCTGGTCTCAGGGTTCCTACGAGCAGTACTTC. Filled out from reference TRBV30 and TRBJ2-7, the complete variable domain reads SQTIHQWPATLVQPVGSPLSLECTVEGTSNPNLYWYRQAAGRGLQLLFYSVGIGQISSEVPQNLSASRPQDRQFILSSKKLLLSDSGFYLCAWSQGSYEQYFGPGTRLTVT.

This clone came up a few times. The chain joins TRBV4-1 to TRBJ2-1; 10 bases line up with TRBD2. Trimming at V came to 4 bases and at J to 5 bases, leaving 11 bases not matched to a gene. The germline V gene encodes CDR1 MGHRA and CDR2 YSYEKL. CDR3 length: 17 amino acids. The CDR3 loop is CASSRRLAGENNNEQFF. The DNA for the CDR3 is TGCGCCAGCAGCCGGCGGCTAGCGGGAGAAAACAACAATGAGCAGTTCTTC.

This clone was counted many times. V is TRBV25-1 and J is TRBJ1-1, with 8 nucleotides matching TRBD1. Germline V gives CDR1 MGHDK, CDR2 SYGVNS. The CDR3 is made up of 18 amino acids. After removal of 0 bases from V and 0 bases from J, the junction contained 9 bases not matched to a gene. The CDR3 loop is CASSEYMEGQDLNTEAFF. CDR3 nucleotides: TGTGCCAGCAGTGAATATATGGAGGGACAGGACCTGAACACTGAAGCTTTCTTT.

The chain carries TRBV28 and TRBJ2-1, with a tentative D call TRBD1 (5 bases). Germline CDR1 is MDHEN and CDR2 is SYDVKM. This CDR3 is built from 13 residues. Between the trimmed V and J ends, which lost 3 bases and 9 bases, there was a span of 12 bases. The CDR3, as DNA: TGTGCCAGCAGTTTGGGGCCACGCAGTGAGCAGTTCTTC. It translates to CASSLGPRSEQFF.

This clone was recorded a few times. The chain links TRBV10-1 to TRBJ2-2; no firm D call. The CDR3 length is 13 residues. Germline CDR1 and CDR2: WNHNN and SYGVQD (reference sequence). Trimming removed 4 bases at V and 4 bases at J, with 7 bases between. CDR3 sequence reads: CASSGLITGELFF. The CDR3 coding sequence is TGCGCCAGCAGTGGGCTGATCACCGGGGAGCTGTTTTTT.